Listed below are T cell receptor beta chains from one sample, sequenced in a study of technical replicates of blood from a handful of donors. Sequencing used immunoSEQ multiplex PCR; TCRdb keeps in-frame clones, though not all of them. The repertoire holds under 65,000 clones, around 88% seen once, with around 5% in the top ten. The specimen was PBMCs. Receptors originate from a human donor in good health. Some clones in this sample may be carry-over from other donors' samples. The CDR3 runs from the conserved cysteine through the conserved F or W. A D gene is named only where the DNA matches it firmly. Part of the rows lack a size; the others show once, few, many or a class for expanded clones.

J gene: TRBJ1-5
clone size: NA
V gene: TRBV19
D gene: NA
CDR3 protein: CASSTRHLYSNQPQHF
CDR3 DNA: TGTGCCAGTAGTACCCGACACCTGTATAGCAATCAGCCCCAGCATTTT

J gene: TRBJ2-6
clone size: NA
V gene: TRBV11-2
D gene: NA
CDR3 protein: CASSSQGKRSGANVLTF
CDR3 DNA: TGTGCCAGCAGCTCCCAGGGGAAACGTTCTGGGGCCAACGTCCTGACTTTC

J gene: TRBJ2-7
clone size: NA
V gene: TRBV19
D gene: TRBD2
CDR3 protein: CASSSPRGGHYEQYF
CDR3 DNA: TGTGCCAGTAGTTCACCGCGGGGGGGCCATTACGAGCAGTACTTC

J gene: TRBJ2-1
clone size: NA
V gene: TRBV9
D gene: NA
CDR3 protein: CASSVEGGAAREQFF
CDR3 DNA: TGTGCCAGCAGCGTAGAAGGCGGGGCGGCCAGGGAGCAGTTCTTC

J gene: TRBJ1-1
clone size: NA
V gene: TRBV7-2
D gene: TRBD1
CDR3 protein: CASSDPGQGRVAFF
CDR3 DNA: TGTGCCAGCAGCGACCCGGGACAGGGGCGCGTAGCTTTCTTT

J gene: TRBJ2-1
clone size: NA
V gene: TRBV11-1
D gene: TRBD2
CDR3 protein: CASSGSGLNSYNEQFF
CDR3 DNA: TGTGCCAGCAGCGGCTCGGGACTAAACTCCTACAATGAGCAGTTCTTC

J gene: TRBJ2-3
clone size: NA
V gene: TRBV15
D gene: TRBD1
CDR3 protein: CATSARTGGADTQYF
CDR3 DNA: TGTGCCACCAGCGCAAGGACAGGGGGCGCAGATACGCAGTATTTT

J gene: TRBJ1-2
clone size: NA
V gene: TRBV5-6
D gene: NA
CDR3 protein: CASSLGQYHYGYTF
CDR3 DNA: TGTGCCAGCAGCTTGGGGCAGTACCACTATGGCTACACCTTC

J gene: TRBJ1-5
clone size: NA
V gene: TRBV19
D gene: NA
CDR3 protein: CASSTGPDRRNQPQHF
CDR3 DNA: TGTGCCAGTAGTACGGGCCCGGACAGACGAAATCAGCCCCAGCATTTT

J gene: TRBJ2-5
clone size: NA
V gene: TRBV6-5
D gene: TRBD1
CDR3 protein: CASRPSDRPQETQYF
CDR3 DNA: TGTGCCAGCAGACCCTCGGACAGGCCCCAAGAGACCCAGTACTTC

J gene: TRBJ2-3
clone size: NA
V gene: TRBV10-3
D gene: TRBD2
CDR3 protein: CATTGGLADSTDTQYF
CDR3 DNA: TGTGCCACCACCGGGGGACTAGCGGATAGCACAGATACGCAGTATTTT

J gene: TRBJ1-1
clone size: NA
V gene: TRBV29-1
D gene: NA
CDR3 protein: CSVTRTVLNTEAFF
CDR3 DNA: TGCAGCGTAACCAGGACAGTTCTGAACACTGAAGCTTTCTTT

J gene: TRBJ1-5
clone size: once
V gene: TRBV27
D gene: TRBD1
CDR3 protein: CASSSLARGFQPQHF
CDR3 DNA: TGTGCCAGCAGTTCCCTGGCCAGGGGGTTTCAGCCCCAGCATTTT

J gene: TRBJ2-1
clone size: NA
V gene: TRBV6-4
D gene: NA
CDR3 protein: CASSPGRSGVGQFF
CDR3 DNA: TGTGCCAGCAGTCCGGGACGATCGGGAGTCGGGCAGTTCTTC

J gene: TRBJ1-1
clone size: few
V gene: TRBV5-1
D gene: NA
CDR3 protein: CASSQGTLNTEAFF
CDR3 DNA: TGCGCCAGCAGTCAGGGGACGCTGAACACTGAAGCTTTCTTT

J gene: TRBJ2-1
clone size: NA
V gene: TRBV4-2
D gene: TRBD2
CDR3 protein: CASSQRTSGEVNEQFF
CDR3 DNA: TGTGCCAGCAGCCAGAGGACTAGCGGGGAAGTCAATGAGCAGTTCTTC

J gene: TRBJ1-2
clone size: once
V gene: TRBV5-1
D gene: TRBD1
CDR3 protein: CASSIQGSYGYTF
CDR3 DNA: TGCGCCAGCAGCATACAGGGGAGCTATGGCTACACCTTC

J gene: TRBJ2-3
clone size: NA
V gene: TRBV7-2
D gene: TRBD2
CDR3 protein: CASSLTSGRDTQYF
CDR3 DNA: TGTGCCAGCAGCTTGACTAGCGGGAGGGATACGCAGTATTTT

J gene: TRBJ1-3
clone size: once
V gene: TRBV5-3
D gene: TRBD1
CDR3 protein: CARSQGQGSGNTIYF
CDR3 DNA: TGTGCCAGAAGCCAGGGACAGGGGTCCGGAAACACCATATATTTT

J gene: TRBJ2-7
clone size: NA
V gene: TRBV7-6
D gene: TRBD2
CDR3 protein: CASSLATGGGISYEQYF
CDR3 DNA: TGTGCCAGCAGCTTAGCTACGGGCGGGGGAATCTCCTACGAGCAGTACTTC

J gene: TRBJ2-2
clone size: NA
V gene: TRBV14
D gene: NA
CDR3 protein: CASSQQTLTGELFF
CDR3 DNA: TGTGCCAGCAGCCAGCAGACTCTCACCGGGGAGCTGTTTTTT

J gene: TRBJ1-1
clone size: NA
V gene: TRBV5-1
D gene: NA
CDR3 protein: CASSPGQLLRDTEAFF
CDR3 DNA: TGCGCCAGCAGCCCGGGACAACTCCTTCGGGACACTGAAGCTTTCTTT

J gene: TRBJ2-3
clone size: once
V gene: TRBV11-2
D gene: NA
CDR3 protein: CASSKDRFTDTQYF
CDR3 DNA: TGTGCCAGCAGCAAGGACAGATTCACAGATACGCAGTATTTT

J gene: TRBJ1-4
clone size: NA
V gene: TRBV2
D gene: NA
CDR3 protein: CASSAYTGGSEKLFF
CDR3 DNA: TGTGCCAGCAGTGCATACACGGGGGGAAGTGAAAAACTGTTTTTT